A selection of T cell receptor beta chains follows, all from one sample in a study of control samples from healthy donors and cancer patients. Libraries were prepared by immunoSEQ multiplex PCR; TCRdb keeps only in-frame clonotypes and omits some of them. The repertoire consists of around 28,000 clones, with roughly 90% occurring once and the leading ten covering around 15%. The specimen sequenced was PBMCs. The origin of the receptors is a man aged 50 or older with lung cancer. Both conserved end residues are part of each CDR3.

TRBV25-1	TRBJ2-3	CASRNALAGLDTQYF
TRBV6-2/TRBV6-3	TRBJ2-7	CASGLVEDEQYF
TRBV3-1/TRBV3-2	TRBJ1-6	CASSQARDRDSPLHF
TRBV12-5	TRBJ2-1	CASGLQINEQFF
TRBV6-5	TRBJ2-3	CASFGRGGRTDTQYF
TRBV7-3	TRBJ1-1	CASSWVANTEAFF
TRBV4-3	TRBJ2-5	CASGQERGGQETQYF
TRBV11-3	TRBJ2-2	CASSFPGTGASGELFF
TRBV6-2/TRBV6-3	TRBJ1-3	CASSIVTGSTATIYF
TRBV5-8	TRBJ2-2	CASSLSAGAITGELFF
TRBV3-1/TRBV3-2	TRBJ1-1	CASSQGIRSTEAFF
TRBV5-8	TRBJ1-5	CASSQGVNSNQPQHF
TRBV28	TRBJ1-5	CASSLFGGLGNQPQHF
TRBV19	TRBJ1-6	CASSILGYRGINSPLHF
TRBV7-2	TRBJ2-2	CASSLESANTGELFF
TRBV6-5	TRBJ1-1	CASSFRPVNTEAFF
TRBV19	TRBJ1-2	CASRDNLYGYTF
TRBV28	TRBJ1-1	CASSLRATEAFF
TRBV30	TRBJ2-3	CAWSQGSTDTQYF
TRBV5-8	TRBJ2-2	CASSQGTGAYTGELFF
TRBV3-1/TRBV3-2	TRBJ1-3	CASSQGSFGNTIYF
TRBV20-1	TRBJ2-5	CSARLETQYF
TRBV5-1	TRBJ2-2	CASSLVMNTGELFF